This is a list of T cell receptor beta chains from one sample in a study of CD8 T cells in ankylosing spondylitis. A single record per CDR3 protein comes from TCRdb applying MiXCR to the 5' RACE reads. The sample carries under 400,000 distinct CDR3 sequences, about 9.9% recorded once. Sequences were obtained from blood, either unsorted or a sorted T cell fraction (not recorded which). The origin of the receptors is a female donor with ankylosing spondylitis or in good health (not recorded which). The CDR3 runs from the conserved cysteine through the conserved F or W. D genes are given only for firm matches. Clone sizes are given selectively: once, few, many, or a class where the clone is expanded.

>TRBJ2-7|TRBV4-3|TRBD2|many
CASSHSGDNYEQYF
TGCGCCAGCAGCCATAGCGGGGATAACTACGAGCAGTACTTC
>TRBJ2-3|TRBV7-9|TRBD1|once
CASSYWDRRLGTDTQYF
TGTGCCAGCAGCTACTGGGACAGGCGATTAGGCACAGATACGCAGTATTTT
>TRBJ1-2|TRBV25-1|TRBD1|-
CASSQGGRSQGYTF
TGTGCCAGCAGTCAGGGGGGGCGAAGCCAAGGCTACACCTTC
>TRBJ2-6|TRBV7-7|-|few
CASSPRSTGFGANVLTF
TGTGCCAGCAGCCCCAGGTCCACAGGGTTTGGGGCCAACGTCCTGACTTTC
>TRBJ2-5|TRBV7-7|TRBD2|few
CASSPRLAASETQYF
TGTGCCAGCAGCCCCAGGCTAGCGGCCTCGGAGACCCAGTACTTC
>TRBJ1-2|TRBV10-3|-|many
CAISGARDGYTF
TGTGCCATCAGTGGGGCGAGGGATGGCTACACCTTC
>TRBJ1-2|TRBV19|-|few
CASTPTEPVYGYTF
TGTGCCAGTACCCCAACAGAACCAGTCTATGGCTACACCTTC
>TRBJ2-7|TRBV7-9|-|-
CASSLSDPYEQYF
TGTGCCAGCAGCTTATCCGACCCCTACGAGCAGTACTTC
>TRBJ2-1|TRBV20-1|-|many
CSARTGTGSDNEQFF
TGCAGTGCTAGAACCGGGACGGGCTCGGACAATGAGCAGTTCTTC
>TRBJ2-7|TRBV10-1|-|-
CATAVGTGEQYF
TGCGCCACCGCGGTTGGCACCGGCGAGCAGTACTTC
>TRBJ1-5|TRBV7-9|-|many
CASSLGEGTNQPQHF
TGTGCCAGCAGCTTGGGTGAGGGTACGAATCAGCCCCAGCATTTT
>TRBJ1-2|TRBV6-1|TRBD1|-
CASSLDRGLNGYTF
TGTGCCAGCAGTCTAGACAGGGGGCTTAATGGCTACACCTTC
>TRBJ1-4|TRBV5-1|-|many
CASSLGHATNEKLFF
TGCGCCAGCAGCTTGGGGCACGCAACTAATGAAAAACTGTTTTTT
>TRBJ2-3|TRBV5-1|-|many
CASSLSGVGTDTQYF
TGCGCCAGCAGCTTATCGGGCGTCGGCACAGATACGCAGTATTTT
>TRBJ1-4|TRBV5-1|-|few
CASSGGAPGSNEKLFF
TGCGCCAGCAGCGGAGGAGCCCCAGGTAGTAATGAAAAACTGTTTTTT
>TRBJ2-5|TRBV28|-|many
CASSFQLRETQYF
TGTGCCAGCAGTTTTCAGCTTCGGGAGACCCAGTACTTC
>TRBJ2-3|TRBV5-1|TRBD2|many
CASSLRLAGTDTQYF
TGCGCCAGCAGCTTAAGGCTAGCGGGGACAGATACGCAGTATTTT
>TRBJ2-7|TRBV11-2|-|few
CASSGGAALTYEQYF
TGTGCCAGCAGCGGGGGGGCGGCCTTAACCTACGAGCAGTACTTC
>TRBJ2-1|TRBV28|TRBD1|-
CASREVGTGTYNEQFF
TGTGCCAGCAGGGAGGTAGGGACAGGGACGTACAATGAGCAGTTCTTC
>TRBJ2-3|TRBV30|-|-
CAWTLGADTQYF
TGTGCCTGGACTCTGGGGGCAGATACGCAGTATTTT
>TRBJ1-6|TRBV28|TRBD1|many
CASSLPPPGTGGSPLHF
TGTGCCAGCAGTCTGCCTCCCCCCGGGACAGGGGGTTCACCCCTCCACTTT
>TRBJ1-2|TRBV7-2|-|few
CASSPTIKTGPYGYTF
TGTGCCAGCAGCCCGACAATTAAAACAGGGCCCTATGGCTACACCTTC
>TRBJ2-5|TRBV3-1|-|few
CASSQGGGQEVTQYF
TGTGCCAGCAGCCAAGGGGGGGGACAGGAAGTGACCCAGTACTTC
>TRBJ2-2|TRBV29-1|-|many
CSVGLGPGELFF
TGCAGCGTTGGTCTGGGGCCCGGGGAGCTGTTTTTT
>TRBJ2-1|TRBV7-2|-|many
CASSLVATSYNEQFF
TGTGCCAGCAGCTTAGTCGCGACCTCCTACAATGAGCAGTTCTTC
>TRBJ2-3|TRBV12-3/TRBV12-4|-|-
CASRESNTDTQYF
TGTGCCAGCAGGGAGTCGAACACAGATACGCAGTATTTT
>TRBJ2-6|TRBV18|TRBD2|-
CASSPLAGGRSGANVLTF
TGTGCCAGCTCACCACTAGCGGGAGGGCGCTCTGGGGCCAACGTCCTGACTTTC
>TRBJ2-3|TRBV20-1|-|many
CSAHLAQRTDTQYF
TGCAGTGCTCATCTAGCGCAACGGACAGATACGCAGTATTTT
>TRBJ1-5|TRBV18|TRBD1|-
CASSIDRAPNQPQHF
TGTGCCAGCTCGATTGACAGGGCCCCTAATCAGCCCCAGCATTTT
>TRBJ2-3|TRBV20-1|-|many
CSASLRARKTDTQYF
TGCAGTGCTTCTCTCCGGGCACGCAAAACAGATACGCAGTATTTT
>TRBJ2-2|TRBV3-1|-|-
CASSPGRGRRTGELFF
TGTGCCAGCAGCCCAGGCCGGGGGCGTCGAACCGGGGAGCTGTTTTTT
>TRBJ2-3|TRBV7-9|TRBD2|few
CASSLGGLADTQYF
TGTGCCAGCAGCTTAGGGGGACTAGCAGATACGCAGTATTTT
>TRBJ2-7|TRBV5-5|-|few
CASSLGRGRPSEYF
TGTGCCAGCAGCTTGGGACGGGGCCGCCCGTCTGAGTACTTC
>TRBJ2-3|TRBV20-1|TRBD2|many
CSAVGLAGGPIAADTQYF
TGCAGTGCTGTTGGGCTAGCGGGGGGGCCAATTGCAGCAGATACGCAGTATTTT
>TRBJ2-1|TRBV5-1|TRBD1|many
CASSPSYGTAYNEQFF
TGCGCCAGCAGCCCTTCCTACGGGACAGCCTACAATGAGCAGTTCTTC
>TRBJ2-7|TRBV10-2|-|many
CASSESRHLTYEQYF
TGCGCCAGCAGTGAGTCGAGGCATCTAACATACGAGCAGTACTTC
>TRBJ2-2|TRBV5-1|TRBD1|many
CASSLLGTGNTGELFF
TGCGCCAGCAGCTTGCTGGGGACAGGGAACACCGGGGAGCTGTTTTTT
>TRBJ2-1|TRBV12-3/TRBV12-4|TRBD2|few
CASSFRGGYLNEQFF
TGTGCCAGCAGTTTTCGCGGGGGGTACCTAAATGAGCAGTTCTTC
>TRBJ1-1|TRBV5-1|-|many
CASRHRNLSGLVNTEAFF
TGCGCCAGCAGGCACAGAAACCTGTCGGGCCTCGTTAACACTGAAGCTTTCTTT
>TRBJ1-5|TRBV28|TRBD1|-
CASRIQGSGQPQHF
TGTGCCAGCAGAATACAGGGGTCGGGGCAGCCCCAGCATTTT
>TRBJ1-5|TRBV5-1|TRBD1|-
CASSLEGTGYQPQHF
TGCGCCAGCAGCTTGGAGGGGACAGGTTATCAGCCCCAGCATTTT
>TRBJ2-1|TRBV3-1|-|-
CASSLLTGNEQFF
TGTGCCAGCAGCCTCCTCACGGGCAATGAGCAGTTCTTC
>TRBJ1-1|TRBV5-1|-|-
CASSADSEAFF
TGCGCCAGCAGCGCCGACAGTGAAGCTTTCTTT
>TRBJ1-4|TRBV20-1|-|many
CSAREGRESKLFF
TGCAGTGCTAGAGAGGGCAGGGAATCGAAACTGTTTTTT
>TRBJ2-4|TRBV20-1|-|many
CSARDLRDSRSIQYF
TGCAGTGCTAGAGATCTTCGGGACTCTCGGAGCATTCAGTACTTC
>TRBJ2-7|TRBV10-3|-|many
CAISESNSPYEQYF
TGTGCCATCAGTGAGTCGAACAGTCCCTACGAGCAGTACTTC
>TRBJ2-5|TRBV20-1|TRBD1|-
CSATGGTQYF
TGCAGTGCTACAGGGGGGACCCAGTACTTC
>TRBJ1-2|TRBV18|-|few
CASSPYQGLPSAGYTF
TGTGCCAGCTCACCATACCAGGGTCTACCCTCGGCTGGCTACACCTTC
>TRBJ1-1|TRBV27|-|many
CASSWGAEAFF
TGTGCCAGCAGTTGGGGGGCTGAAGCTTTCTTT
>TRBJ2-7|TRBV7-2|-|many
CASSSAWLGEQYF
TGTGCCAGCAGCTCCGCGTGGTTAGGCGAGCAGTACTTC
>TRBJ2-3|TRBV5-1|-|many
CASSFNQRASTDTQYF
TGCGCCAGCAGCTTTAACCAGCGGGCTAGCACAGATACGCAGTATTTT
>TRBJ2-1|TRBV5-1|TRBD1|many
CASSSTGTAYNEQFF
TGCGCCAGCAGCTCAACCGGGACAGCCTACAATGAGCAGTTCTTC
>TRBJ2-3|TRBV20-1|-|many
CSARIFVDTQYF
TGCAGTGCTAGAATCTTTGTAGATACGCAGTATTTT
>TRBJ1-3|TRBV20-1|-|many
CSARPGSGNTIYF
TGCAGTGCTAGACCGGGGTCGGGAAACACCATATATTTT
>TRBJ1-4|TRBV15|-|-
CATSRGVGRHEKLFF
TGTGCCACCAGCAGAGGGGTCGGGCGGCATGAAAAACTGTTTTTT